This T cell receptor (beta chain) appears in the sequencing data of a study of shared clonotypes between healthy human individuals. The germline CDR1 and CDR2 sequences are SGHDT and YYEEEE. V shed 4 bases and J shed 6 bases, with 17 bases lying between them. CDR3 length: 14 residues. Healthy HIV-negative adults without recent acute infections or vaccinations served as donors. The study separated CD4+ cells into CD45RA+ naive and CD45RA-negative memory subsets. Sequencing used immunoSEQ multiplex PCR; TCRdb keeps in-frame clones, though not all of them. This table has around 1 million clones, more than 75% appearing once.

The chain recombines TRBV5-6 with TRBJ2-7, with D possibly TRBD2 on 6 matching bases. This TCR derives from a man aged 18 to 29 in good health. Sequenced: memory CD4+ T cells sorted from blood. Subset reported: CD45RA-negative fraction. The DNA of the CDR3 is TGTGCCAGCAGCGCCCGCGGGAAGACCCGCGAGCAGTACTTC. Amino acid sequence: CASSARGKTREQYF.